A selection of T cell receptor beta chains follows, all from one sample in a study of T cell clonotyping in hematopoietic cell transplantation. This table comes from immunoSEQ multiplex PCR, and its TCRdb copy is limited to in-frame clones, with some not included. The sample includes more than 55,000 clones, 94% of them seen just once. The sequencing input was peripheral blood mononuclear cells. These receptors came from a man aged 50 to 59 in good health. Some clones in this sample may be carry-over from other donors' samples. Both conserved end residues are part of each CDR3. A D gene is named only where the DNA matches it firmly. The size of a clone is reported for some rows only, either as once, few or many, or as a class for expanded clones.

-	TRBD2	TRBV9	TRBJ2-2	TGTGCCAGCAGCGTAGTGGCGGGAGGGGTCGGGGAGCTGTTTTTT	CASSVVAGGVGELFF
few	TRBD1	TRBV5-6	TRBJ1-2	TGTGCCAGCAGCCCTCCAGGGGGCCAAACGGGCTACACCTTC	CASSPPGGQTGYTF
-	TRBD1	TRBV19	TRBJ1-6	TGTGCCAGTAGTCCGAGGACAGGCCATTCACCCCTCCACTTT	CASSPRTGHSPLHF
-	-	TRBV7-9	TRBJ1-5	TGTGCCAGCAGCTTAGGGGCCGATAGCAATCAGCCCCAGCATTTT	CASSLGADSNQPQHF
-	-	TRBV6-5	TRBJ2-7	TGTGCCAGCAGTTTAGGACTCCTCTTCTCCTACGAGCAGTACTTC	CASSLGLLFSYEQYF
-	-	TRBV28	TRBJ1-1	TGTGCCAGTTTTGAGGGGGGCACTGAAGCTTTCTTT	CASFEGGTEAFF
-	-	TRBV2	TRBJ2-3	TGTGCCAGCAGTGTCAGTCCGGATACGCAGTATTTT	CASSVSPDTQYF
-	-	TRBV10-3	TRBJ1-2	TGTGCCATCACCCAGCCGGGGGCGCATCATGGCTACACCTTC	CAITQPGAHHGYTF
-	-	TRBV9	TRBJ2-7	TGTGCCAGCAGCGTAGCTCAGGGATACGAGCAGTACTTC	CASSVAQGYEQYF
-	TRBD2	TRBV5-1	TRBJ2-3	TGCGCCAGCAGCCCCTCCGCGGGGGTTACGCAGTATTTT	CASSPSAGVTQYF
-	TRBD2	TRBV28	TRBJ2-2	TGTGCCAGCAGCTCCGGGACTAGCGGGGGAACGAACACCGGGGAGCTGTTTTTT	CASSSGTSGGTNTGELFF
-	TRBD1	TRBV28	TRBJ1-2	TGTGCCACAAAGGGGGCTATGGAGGGCTACACCTTC	CATKGAMEGYTF
-	-	TRBV19	TRBJ2-1	TGTGCCAGTAGTGCGACTCCCTCAACGGTACAGTTCTTC	CASSATPSTVQFF
-	-	TRBV2	TRBJ2-6	TGTGCCAGCACAGGACCACCAAAGGGCCCTGGGGCCAACGTCCTGACTTTC	CASTGPPKGPGANVLTF
-	TRBD1	TRBV7-8	TRBJ2-3	TGTGCCAGCAGCTTAGTCCGGGACAGGGGTTCGACGCAGTATTTT	CASSLVRDRGSTQYF
-	-	TRBV6-5	TRBJ2-3	TGTGCCAGCAGTTACGGCCGGACTAGCACAGATACGCAGTATTTT	CASSYGRTSTDTQYF
-	-	TRBV6-5	TRBJ1-1	TGTGCCAGCAGGCAGGGTTCGGACGCTTTCTTT	CASRQGSDAFF
-	-	TRBV11-1	TRBJ2-3	TGTGCCAGCAGCCCAACTAGGGACCCGGGCCGTCCGCAGTATTTT	CASSPTRDPGRPQYF
-	TRBD2	TRBV4-2	TRBJ2-1	TGTGCCAGCAGCCCGCGCACTAGCGGGTACAATGAGCAGTTCTTC	CASSPRTSGYNEQFF
-	TRBD2	TRBV7-8	TRBJ2-3	TGTGCCAGCAGCTTAGGAAGCGGGGGGCCCACAGATACGCAGTATTTT	CASSLGSGGPTDTQYF
-	-	TRBV5-1	TRBJ2-3	TGCGCCAGCAGCTTGGTGGCCGAACGCACAGATACGCAGTATTTT	CASSLVAERTDTQYF
-	-	TRBV7-8	TRBJ2-2	TGTGCCAGCAGCTTATACGTCACCGGGGAGCTGTTTTTT	CASSLYVTGELFF
-	-	TRBV9	TRBJ2-6	TGTGCCAGCAGCGACTGGCCCGACGGGGCCAACGTCCTGACTTTC	CASSDWPDGANVLTF
-	TRBD1	TRBV9	TRBJ1-2	TGTGCCAGCAGCCATTCACAGGGGGCGCTCTTCGACGGCTACACCTTC	CASSHSQGALFDGYTF
-	-	TRBV9	TRBJ1-2	TGTGCCAGCAGCGTTCCCAGGGGATCGGGCTATGGCTACACCTTC	CASSVPRGSGYGYTF
-	-	TRBV6-1	TRBJ2-7	TGTGCCAGCAGTGGGGACGGACTCCGATTCTACGAGCAGTACTTC	CASSGDGLRFYEQYF
few	-	TRBV4-1	TRBJ1-6	TGCGCCAGCAGCCAAGAAGGGGGTGGCCTGTCACCCCTCCACTTT	CASSQEGGGLSPLHF
-	TRBD2	TRBV29-1	TRBJ2-2	TGCAGCGTTGAGTTTGGCGGGAGGGCCCCCGGGGAGCTGTTTTTT	CSVEFGGRAPGELFF
-	-	TRBV19	TRBJ1-5	TGTGCCAGTAGTACGACGTCTAGGGGCAATCAGCCCCAGCATTTT	CASSTTSRGNQPQHF
-	-	TRBV11-1	TRBJ2-7	TGTGCCAGCAGCTTTTACGAGCAGTACTTC	CASSFYEQYF
once	-	TRBV29-1	TRBJ2-7	TGCAGCGTCACACAGGGTTGGAATCCCTACGAGCAGTACTTC	CSVTQGWNPYEQYF
-	-	TRBV7-9	TRBJ1-4	TGTGCCAGCAGCTCTGGGGCAACTAATGAAAAACTGTTTTTT	CASSSGATNEKLFF
once	-	TRBV6-1	TRBJ1-1	TGTGCCAGCAGTGATATAAGGGTGAACACTGAAGCTTTCTTT	CASSDIRVNTEAFF
-	-	TRBV6-5	TRBJ1-1	TGTGCCAGCAGTATAGGGGAGGGCACTGAAGCTTTCTTT	CASSIGEGTEAFF
-	TRBD1	TRBV2	TRBJ1-4	TGTGCCAGCAGCCGGACAGGGACTAATGAAAAACTGTTTTTT	CASSRTGTNEKLFF
-	TRBD1	TRBV6-5	TRBJ1-4	TGTGCCAGCAGTTCGTCGGACAGGGGTAATGAAAAACTGTTTTTT	CASSSSDRGNEKLFF
-	TRBD2	TRBV7-6	TRBJ2-3	TGTGCCAGCAGCTTAGTAGCGGGAGCGCGAGATACGCAGTATTTT	CASSLVAGARDTQYF
-	TRBD1	TRBV5-1	TRBJ1-2	TGCGCCAGCAGCTCACAGGGGGACTATGGCTACACCTTC	CASSSQGDYGYTF
-	TRBD2	TRBV29-1	TRBJ2-2	TGCAGCGTTGAGGTGGTTAGCGGGCCATCGGGCGACACCGGGGAGCTGTTTTTT	CSVEVVSGPSGDTGELFF
-	-	TRBV11-2	TRBJ1-4	TGTGCCAGCAGCGTCGGGATAGCAGCTAATGAAAAACTGTTTTTT	CASSVGIAANEKLFF
-	-	TRBV27	TRBJ2-5	TGTGCCAGCAGGCTCCGAGGGGCCCTTCAAGAGACCCAGTACTTC	CASRLRGALQETQYF